This note documents a single TCR beta chain sequence. Original methodology: Amplified reference gene primers provided the basis for estimating nucleated cell counts. TCRdb's copy holds only in-frame clones and misses some; the assay was immunoSEQ multiplex PCR. Clone size and V and J calls were adopted from that table, with D and trimming inferred from the DNA. The top ten clones hold 8.6% of a sample with 120,000 to 150,000 clones, around nine tenths of them seen once. This CDR3 comprises 13 residues. The germline CDR1 and CDR2 sequences are SGHRS and YFSETQ. The V gene lost 4 bases and the J gene lost 6 bases, with 13 bases spanning the gap. The sample belongs to a study of blood T cell repertoires in COVID-19. Overall study context: The analysed material was cDNA or gDNA that came from T cells, B-cell-depleted T cells, or PBMCs.

Source material: peripheral blood. This receptor was identified in a woman between 50 and 59 years old with active or convalescent COVID-19. The chain recombines TRBV5-1 with TRBJ1-2; no definite D call. CDR3 coding DNA: TGCGCCAGCAGCCGCGGCACTCCCGATGGCTACACCTTC. As protein: CASSRGTPDGYTF.